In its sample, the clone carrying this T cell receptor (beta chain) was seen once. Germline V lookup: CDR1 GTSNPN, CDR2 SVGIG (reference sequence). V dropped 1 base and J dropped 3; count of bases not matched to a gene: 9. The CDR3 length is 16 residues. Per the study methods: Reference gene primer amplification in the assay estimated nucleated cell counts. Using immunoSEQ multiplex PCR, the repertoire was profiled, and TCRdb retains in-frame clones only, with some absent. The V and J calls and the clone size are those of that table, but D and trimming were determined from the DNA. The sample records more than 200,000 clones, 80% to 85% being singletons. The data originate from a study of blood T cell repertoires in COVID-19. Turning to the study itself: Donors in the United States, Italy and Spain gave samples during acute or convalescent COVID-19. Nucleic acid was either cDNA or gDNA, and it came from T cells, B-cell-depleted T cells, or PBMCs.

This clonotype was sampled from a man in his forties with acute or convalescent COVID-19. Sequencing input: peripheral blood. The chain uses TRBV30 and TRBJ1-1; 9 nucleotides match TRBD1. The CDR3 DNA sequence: TGTGCCTGGAGTGATCCCCGGGACAGGGACGACACTGAAGCTTTCTTT. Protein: CAWSDPRDRDDTEAFF. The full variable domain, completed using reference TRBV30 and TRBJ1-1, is SQTIHQWPATLVQPVGSPLSLECTVEGTSNPNLYWYRQAAGRGLQLLFYSVGIGQISSEVPQNLSASRPQDRQFILSSKKLLLSDSGFYLCAWSDPRDRDDTEAFFGQGTRLTVV.